This passage covers 3 T cell receptor beta chains from one sample sequenced in a study of Graves' ophthalmopathy and Graves' hyperthyroidism. The TCR beta CDR3 regions underwent amplification from RNA transcripts. An initial RT-PCR round employing HTBI primers preceded a second-round multiplex PCR. A single record per CDR3 protein comes from TCRdb applying MiXCR to the multiplex PCR reads. In the table there are about 390,000 distinct CDR3 sequences, about a sixth of which are singletons. Sample: peripheral blood. These receptors all stem from an adult woman with stable Graves' hyperthyroidism.

Only a few counts were recorded for this clonotype. V and J are TRBV7-9 and TRBJ1-1; TRBD1 matches 9 bases. Germline CDR1 reads SEHNR; CDR2 reads FQNEAQ (reference sequence). V lost 5 bases, J lost 6 bases, and 7 bases stayed unmatched. The CDR3 extends over 14 amino acids. The CDR3 region is CASSRGQGLSEAFF. CDR3 coding DNA: TGTGCCAGCAGCCGAGGACAGGGGCTATCTGAAGCTTTCTTT.

This sequence joins TRBV6-1 and TRBJ2-5; 10 bases are a match to TRBD1. The J segment lost 5 bases and the V segment lost 7 bases, leaving 13 bases of the junction unmatched. The CDR3 spans 16 residues. The germline CDR1 and CDR2 sequences are MNHNS and SASEGT. This chain's CDR3 is CASTTPRTGGLETQYF. CDR3 sequence (DNA): TGTGCCAGCACCACGCCCCGGACAGGGGGGTTGGAGACCCAGTACTTC.

This clonotype has ten or more counts. The V call is TRBV6-1, the J call TRBJ2-3; D not certain. Trimming took 2 bases from V and 2 from J, leaving 17 bases between them. Germline loops: CDR1 MNHNS, CDR2 SASEGT. The CDR3 runs 17 residues. The CDR3 loop reads CASSENRVQSHTDTQYF. The CDR3 DNA reads as TGTGCCAGCAGTGAAAATCGTGTCCAGAGTCACACAGATACGCAGTATTTT.